Following are 24 T cell receptor beta chains from one sample sequenced in a study of blood T cell repertoires in COVID-19. Libraries were prepared by immunoSEQ multiplex PCR; TCRdb keeps only in-frame clonotypes and omits some of them. The sample has about 74,000 clones, approximately 90% seen once. What was sequenced was peripheral blood. Source of these receptors: a man in his sixties or seventies with active or convalescent COVID-19.

V and J are TRBV7-8 and TRBJ1-1; a possible D gene is TRBD1 (5 bases). V lost 1 base and J 5 bases, leaving 11 bases between the germline ends. Germline-derived CDR1 and CDR2 are SGHVS and FQNEAQ. This CDR3 region has 14 residues. The CDR3: CASSLDQGGTEAFF. The CDR3 coding sequence is TGTGCCAGCAGCTTAGATCAGGGTGGGACTGAAGCTTTCTTT.

This rearrangement joins TRBV7-2 to TRBJ1-1; TRBD1 might be the D (6 bases). The CDR3 covers 16 residues. CDR1 and CDR2 from the germline V gene are SGHTA and FQGNSA. With 4 bases removed from V and 0 bases from J, the gap between germline ends came to 15 bases. The CDR3 nucleotides are TGTGCCAGCAGCTCCCTCTTCAGGGACATGAACACTGAAGCTTTCTTT. Translating it yields CASSSLFRDMNTEAFF.

This clone was picked up one time. The chain combines TRBV3-1 (or the pseudogene TRBV3-2) with TRBJ2-7; 11 positions match TRBD2. The CDR3 extends over 17 amino acids. J was trimmed by 1 base and V by 2 bases; bases with no gene match: 7. The germline V gene encodes CDR1 LGHDT and CDR2 YNNKEL (reference sequence). CDR3 loop: CASSQTGTSGLSYEQYF. DNA of the CDR3: TGTGCCAGCAGCCAAACCGGGACTAGCGGTTTATCCTACGAGCAGTACTTC.

This clone appeared a single time. The chain joins TRBV20-1 to TRBJ2-1; weak D call: TRBD2 (6 bases). Germline V CDR1 and CDR2: DFQATT, SNEGSKA (reference sequence). The CDR3 contains 11 residues. DNA of the CDR3: TGCAGACAAAGAAGCGGGTATGAGCAGTTCTTC. Translation gives CRQRSGYEQFF.

V usage is TRBV10-2 and J usage is TRBJ2-2; TRBD1 agrees at 7 bases. Germline CDR1 WSHSY, CDR2 SAAADI. V was pared by 4 bases and J by 0 bases, with 2 bases of the junction left unmatched. The CDR3 is 15 amino acids. CDR3 DNA sequence: TGCGCCAGCAGTGGAGGGGGCGCGAACACCGGGGAGCTGTTTTTT. It yields the protein CASSGGGANTGELFF.

The chain carries TRBV3-1 (or the pseudogene TRBV3-2) and TRBJ1-2; D is undetermined. Trimming stripped 3 bases from V and 13 bases from J, with 15 bases between. The CDR3 runs 12 residues. CDR1 and CDR2 (germline): LGHDT, YNNKEL (reference sequence). CDR3 amino acids: CASSHSEGRSTF. The CDR3 coding sequence is TGTGCCAGCAGCCACTCGGAGGGCCGGAGCACCTTC.

The chain carries TRBV7-9 and TRBJ2-7, with TRBD2 identical over 10 bases. The V gene end was trimmed by 5 bases and the J gene end by 6 bases; junction bases not matched to a gene: 10. Per germline, CDR1 SEHNR and CDR2 FQNEAQ (reference sequence). CDR3 length: 15 amino acids. DNA of the CDR3: TGTGCCAGCAGCCCTCAGCGGGGGGGCCTTTCCGAGCAGTACTTC. Its protein product is CASSPQRGGLSEQYF.

The count of this clone is one. The gene calls are TRBV15 and TRBJ1-6, with D possibly TRBD1 on 5 matching bases. V gave up 1 base and J gave up 5 bases, with 6 bases separating them. The CDR3 loop spans 14 amino acids. CDR1 LNHNV and CDR2 YYDKDF come from the germline V gene (reference sequence). CDR3 bases: TGTGCCACCAGCAGAGGACAGAATAATTCACCCCTCCACTTT. Its translation is CATSRGQNNSPLHF.

This chain links TRBV5-6 with TRBJ2-5, with TRBD2 matching 9 bases. Germline CDR1 reads SGHDT; CDR2 reads YYEEEE. The CDR3 is made up of 16 amino acids. J gave up 5 bases and V 2 bases, and 10 bases lay outside the gene matches. The CDR3 is CASSLAGGRGPETQYF. DNA of the CDR3: TGTGCCAGCAGCTTAGCGGGGGGCCGGGGACCTGAGACCCAGTACTTC. The full variable domain, completed using reference TRBV5-6 and TRBJ2-5, is DAGVTQSPTHLIKTRGQQVTLRCSPKSGHDTVSWYQQALGQGPQFIFQYYEEEERQRGNFPDRFSGHQFPNYSSELNVNALLLGDSALYLCASSLAGGRGPETQYFGPGTRLLVL.

The CDR3 coding sequence is TGCGCCAGCAGCTCAACCGGGACAGGGGTGTGGAATGAGCAGTTCTTC. Residues: CASSSTGTGVWNEQFF. The gene calls are TRBV5-1 and TRBJ2-1; 10 bases map to TRBD1. Germline lookup yields CDR1 SGHRS and CDR2 YFSETQ. After removal of 3 bases from V and 7 bases from J, the junction contained 10 bases not matched to a gene. CDR3 length: 16 amino acids.

CDR3 in DNA: TGTGCCAGCAGTTTGGACAGATCCACAGATACGCAGTATTTT. Amino acid sequence: CASSLDRSTDTQYF. The rearrangement uses TRBV28 and TRBJ2-3; a possible D gene is TRBD1 (6 bases). V was clipped by 3 bases and J by 2 bases, with 9 bases between them. Germline V gene data show CDR1 as MDHEN and CDR2 as SYDVKM. This CDR3 is 14 amino acids long.

This chain joins TRBV30 and TRBJ1-1; possible D gene TRBD1, 5 bases. This CDR3 has 13 residues. V gave up 0 bases and J gave up 1 base, with 6 bases separating them. Germline CDR1 and CDR2: GTSNPN and SVGIG (reference sequence). DNA for the CDR3: TGTGCCTGGAGTGTAGGGGCGAACACTGAAGCTTTCTTT. Its protein product is CAWSVGANTEAFF.

The chain combines TRBV5-1 with TRBJ1-2; 10 nucleotides match TRBD1. This CDR3 comprises 13 residues. With V trimmed by 4 bases and J by 8 bases, 5 bases remained unmatched. Germline assignment: CDR1 SGHRS and CDR2 YFSETQ. The CDR3: CASSPGQGYGYTF. CDR3 coding DNA: TGCGCCAGCAGCCCGGGACAGGGGTACGGCTACACCTTC.

This clone has more than one count but fewer than ten. This chain uses TRBV18 with TRBJ2-3; no reliable D call. This CDR3 spans 11 amino acids. V dropped 7 bases and J dropped 2 bases, with 4 bases sitting between them. Germline values: CDR1 KGHSH, CDR2 LQKENI. CDR3: CASLLTDTQYF. In nucleotides, the CDR3 is TGTGCCAGCTTACTCACAGATACGCAGTATTTT. Drawing the rest from reference TRBV18 and TRBJ2-3, the complete variable domain is NAGVMQNPRHLVRRRGQEARLRCSPMKGHSHVYWYRQLPEEGLKFMVYLQKENIIDESGMPKERFSAEFPKEGPSILRIQQVVRGDSAAYFCASLLTDTQYFGPGTRLTVL.

This sequence joins TRBV7-8 and TRBJ2-1; 11 bases fit TRBD2. The germline V gene encodes CDR1 SGHVS and CDR2 FQNEAQ. Losses at the gene ends were 4 bases for V and 4 bases for J; bases not matched to a gene: 6. This CDR3 is 16 amino acids long. In nucleotides, the CDR3 is TGTGCCAGCAGCTCAGGGACTAGCGGAGCTTACAATGAGCAGTTCTTC. This gives the protein CASSSGTSGAYNEQFF.

The V and J genes are TRBV7-2 and TRBJ2-7, with 7 bases matching TRBD1. J gave up 2 bases and V 9 bases, and 13 bases lay outside the gene matches. CDR3 length equals 15 residues. Germline V CDR1 and CDR2: SGHTA, FQGNSA. Here the CDR3 reads CARVRQGRHPYEQYF. CDR3 DNA: TGTGCCAGGGTTAGACAGGGACGACACCCCTACGAGCAGTACTTC.

The rearrangement joins TRBV5-1 to TRBJ2-2, with a weak D call TRBD1 (5 bases). The germline V gene has CDR1 SGHRS and CDR2 YFSETQ. V was shortened by 0 bases and J by 1 base, with 7 bases between the two germline ends. The CDR3 has 15 residues. CDR3 protein: CASSLVTGNTGELFF. DNA of the CDR3: TGCGCCAGCAGCTTGGTTACAGGGAACACCGGGGAGCTGTTTTTT.

The chain is built from TRBV7-2 and TRBJ2-7; D is possibly TRBD2 (5 bases). The length of the CDR3 is 15 residues. Germline CDR1 reads SGHTA; CDR2 reads FQGNSA. The germline V and J ends were trimmed by 2 bases and 0 bases, with 11 bases remaining between them. CDR3 bases: TGTGCCAGCAGCTTAAGCGGTAGTAGCTCCTACGAGCAGTACTTC. It yields the protein CASSLSGSSSYEQYF.

This clone turned up a few times. The chain uses TRBV6-1 and TRBJ2-1; D might be TRBD2 (6 bases). V gave up 1 base and J gave up 9 bases, with 19 bases separating them. Germline V gene lookup returns CDR1 MNHNS and CDR2 SASEGT. The CDR3 is 16 residues long. The CDR3 coding sequence is TGTGCCAGCAGTGAAGGCTGGCGGGGCTCCCAGGGTGAGCAGTTCTTC. This gives the protein CASSEGWRGSQGEQFF.

The chain has TRBV19 and TRBJ1-1, with TRBD1 matching over 9 bases. The CDR3 has 17 amino acids. Germline loops: CDR1 LNHDA, CDR2 SQIVND (reference sequence). V shed 7 bases, J shed 1 base, and the junction held 13 bases outside the gene matches. The DNA for the CDR3 is TGTGCCAGTACCGCCTCCGGGACAGGGTTATCGAACACTGAAGCTTTCTTT. This sequence encodes CASTASGTGLSNTEAFF.

The rearrangement joins TRBV12-3 or TRBV12-4 to TRBJ1-6; 7 nucleotides align to TRBD1. The V gene end was trimmed by 3 bases and the J gene end by 11 bases; junction bases not matched to a gene: 1. This CDR3 region has 12 residues. In DNA, the CDR3 is TGTGCCAGCAGTTTCGACAGGGCACCCCTCCACTTT. It is translated as CASSFDRAPLHF.

The chain combines TRBV4-2 with TRBJ2-2; D is perhaps TRBD2 (6 bases). The germline V gene encodes CDR1 LGHNA and CDR2 YNFKEQ. The CDR3 runs 16 residues. V gave up 2 bases and J gave up 5 bases, with 15 bases separating them. This chain's CDR3 is CASSQNPGSGTGELFF. As DNA, the CDR3 is TGTGCCAGCAGCCAAAATCCCGGGAGTGGTACCGGGGAGCTGTTTTTT.

This clone appeared once. The chain combines TRBV18 with TRBJ1-5; 9 nucleotides agree with TRBD1. Germline trimming cut 4 bases from V and 6 bases from J; bases unmatched to any gene: 4. The CDR3 length is 14 residues. Germline CDR1 reads KGHSH; CDR2 reads LQKENI. CDR3 loop: CASSQDRGSQPQHF. DNA of the CDR3: TGTGCCAGCTCACAGGACAGGGGTAGTCAGCCCCAGCATTTT.

This clone turned up a few times. CDR3 nucleotides: TGTGCCAGCACAGGGACTACCTACGAGCAGTACTTC. The encoded protein is CASTGTTYEQYF. The J gene is TRBJ2-7, the V gene TRBV6-5; 7 bases match TRBD2. The trim removed 7 bases at V and 2 bases at J, leaving 2 bases unmatched. This CDR3 comprises 12 residues. Germline CDR1 reads MNHEY; CDR2 reads SVGAGI.